These 14 T cell receptor beta chains share one sample of origin, sequenced in a study of blood T cell repertoires in COVID-19. Assay used: immunoSEQ multiplex PCR; TCRdb lists only in-frame clones, some missing. The data contain approximately 350,000 clones, approximately 84% of them singletons. Sequenced input: PBMCs or T cells enriched from blood (not recorded which). These receptors all stem from a young woman who had recovered from COVID-19.

The chain is built from TRBV25-1 and TRBJ1-1; 7 nucleotides match TRBD1. Unmatched junction bases numbered 4, after V lost 5 bases and J lost 4 bases. CDR3 length: 13 amino acids. Germline loops: CDR1 MGHDK, CDR2 SYGVNS. The CDR3 DNA follows: TGTGCCAGCAGTACGACAGGGTCCACTGAAGCTTTCTTT. Translating it yields CASSTTGSTEAFF.

The chain employs TRBV7-2 and TRBJ2-3, with 12 bases lining up with TRBD2. Germline assignment: CDR1 SGHTA and CDR2 FQGNSA. The ends lost 7 bases at V and 5 bases at J; junction bases unmatched: 7. This CDR3 has 15 residues. In DNA, the CDR3 is TGTGCCAGCACCGGGGGGGGACTAGCGGGAGATACGCAGTATTTT. Protein: CASTGGGLAGDTQYF. The full variable domain, its missing parts supplied by reference TRBV7-2 and TRBJ2-3, is GAGVSQSPSNKVTEKGKDVELRCDPISGHTALYWYRQSLGQGLEFLIYFQGNSAPDKSGLPSDRFSAERTGGSVSTLTIQRTQQEDSAVYLCASTGGGLAGDTQYFGPGTRLTVL.

Here the CDR3 reads CASSGTGAMNTEAFF. Here the CDR3 DNA reads TGTGCCAGCAGCGGTACAGGGGCTATGAACACTGAAGCTTTCTTT. The V call is TRBV9, the J call TRBJ1-1, with 7 bases fitting TRBD1. CDR3 length equals 15 residues. Germline values: CDR1 SGDLS, CDR2 YYNGEE. The V gene end was trimmed by 3 bases and the J gene end by 0 bases; junction bases not matched to a gene: 5.

The count of this clone is one. This chain joins TRBV5-1 and TRBJ2-1; 7 bases map to TRBD2. CDR1 and CDR2 (germline): SGHRS, YFSETQ. The CDR3 is 15 amino acids. V shed 0 bases and J 1 base; nucleotides not matched to a gene: 1. The CDR3 nucleotides are TGCGCCAGCAGCTTGGCAGCGGGGTCCTACAATGAGCAGTTCTTC. This codes for CASSLAAGSYNEQFF. The full variable domain, rest sourced from reference TRBV5-1 and TRBJ2-1, is KAGVTQTPRYLIKTRGQQVTLSCSPISGHRSVSWYQQTPGQGLQFLFEYFSETQRNKGNFPGRFSGRQFSNSRSEMNVSTLELGDSALYLCASSLAAGSYNEQFFGPGTRLTVL.

The sample holds one count of this clone. The chain links TRBV7-6 to TRBJ1-5; TRBD1 is a possible D gene (5 bases). V was pared by 6 bases and J by 4 bases, with 10 bases between. The germline gives CDR1 SGHVS, CDR2 FNYEAQ. This CDR3 has 13 residues. The CDR3 is CASSPGGNQPQHF. CDR3 DNA sequence: TGTGCCAGCAGTCCGGGGGGGAATCAGCCCCAGCATTTT.

This clone was detected once. At the DNA level, this CDR3 is encoded by other sequences in the same sample as well. CDR3: CSVGGLQETQYF. The CDR3 bases are TGCAGCGTGGGGGGGCTTCAAGAGACCCAGTACTTC. V gene TRBV29-1 combines with J gene TRBJ2-5; tentatively, D is TRBD2 (7 bases). Trimming stripped 6 bases from V and 2 bases from J, with 10 bases between. This CDR3 region has 12 residues. In germline, CDR1 is SQVTM, CDR2 ANQGSEA.

The chain carries TRBV7-9 and TRBJ1-6; D call uncertain. Germline assignment: CDR1 SEHNR and CDR2 FQNEAQ (reference sequence). Trimming cost V 5 bases and J 3 bases, with 14 bases left between them. The CDR3 is 16 residues long. DNA of the CDR3: TGTGCCAGCAGCCGAGATGCCGGTTACTATAATTCACCCCTCCACTTT. It encodes CASSRDAGYYNSPLHF.

The V and J genes are TRBV6-6 and TRBJ2-3; no clear D gene. The CDR3 totals 15 residues. Trimming removed 2 bases from V and 2 bases from J, with 11 bases in between. CDR1 is MNHNY and CDR2 is SVGAGI in the germline V gene (reference sequence). CDR3 coding DNA: TGTGCCAGCAGTTACGTGGCCAGTATCACAGATACGCAGTATTTT. Amino acid sequence: CASSYVASITDTQYF.

The chain uses TRBV6-5 and TRBJ1-1; D is possibly TRBD1 (5 bases). Between the trimmed V and J ends, which lost 7 bases and 1 base, there was a span of 16 bases. Germline CDR1 and CDR2: MNHEY and SVGAGI. This CDR3 has 15 residues. The CDR3 region has the DNA TGTGCCAGCATCGAACTAACCGGGGGGAACACTGAAGCTTTCTTT. Its translation: CASIELTGGNTEAFF.

This chain joins TRBV27 and TRBJ1-4, with D possibly being TRBD1 (5 bases). Per the germline V gene, CDR1 is MNHEY and CDR2 is SMNVEV (reference sequence). This CDR3 is 13 amino acids long. V was pared by 3 bases and J by 14 bases, with 16 bases between. CDR3: CASSLSLGEWLFF. The CDR3 DNA reads TGTGCCAGCAGTTTGTCGCTAGGGGAATGGCTGTTTTTT.

The rearrangement uses TRBV10-3 and TRBJ2-1; D might be TRBD1 (5 bases). V dropped 3 bases and J dropped 7 bases, with 10 bases sitting between them. Per germline, CDR1 ENHRY and CDR2 SYGVKD. The CDR3 contains 13 residues. The CDR3 sequence is CAISEGRENEQFF. Here the CDR3 DNA reads TGTGCCATCAGTGAAGGCAGGGAAAATGAGCAGTTCTTC.

The chain combines TRBV28 with TRBJ2-5; D might be TRBD2 (6 bases). Trimming shortened V by 6 bases and J by 5 bases, and 10 bases separated the two germline ends. The CDR3 sequence is 12 residues long. The germline CDR1 and CDR2 sequences are MDHEN and SYDVKM. The CDR3 spells CASRRDEETQYF. CDR3 sequence (DNA): TGTGCCAGCAGGCGGGACGAGGAGACCCAGTACTTC.

The gene calls are TRBV4-2 and TRBJ2-1; D not certain. CDR3 length: 13 amino acids. Per germline, CDR1 LGHNA and CDR2 YNFKEQ. V lost 0 bases to trimming and J lost 7 bases, with 7 bases between them. CDR3 bases: TGTGCCAGCAGCCAAGAACGAGGTAATGAGCAGTTCTTC. As protein: CASSQERGNEQFF.

This clone was observed a handful of times. The J gene is TRBJ2-7, the V gene TRBV5-8, with 9 bases matching TRBD2. CDR3 length: 15 residues. V lost 1 base to trimming and J lost 6 bases; unmatched junction nucleotides: 8. Germline assignment: CDR1 SGHTS and CDR2 YDEGEE. This CDR3 reads CASSLSGGRAREQYF. DNA of the CDR3: TGTGCCAGCAGCTTGTCTGGCGGGAGGGCCCGCGAGCAGTACTTC.